In this sample, the clone carrying this TCR beta chain turned up once. Its antigen is still unknown. TCRdb recomputed calls from the RACE reads with MiXCR, one row per CDR3 protein. This sample yields 95,000 to 150,000 distinct CDR3 sequences, of which roughly 14% are seen a single time; roughly 2.8% belongs to the top ten. Indicated time point: pre-sensitization, week 0. As to treatment: therapeutic diphenylcyclopropenone sensitization with weekly scalp DPC. This entry is derived from a study of human T cells and chemical hapten exposure. Findings and caveats of the study: PT1 expanded TCR numbers tracked positively with patch test score. Expanded TCRs produced significantly more large CDR3 similarity clusters than controls did.

This CDR3 spans 14 amino acids. The V segment lost 6 bases and the J segment 3 bases; nucleotides outside the gene matches: 8. Germline-derived CDR1 and CDR2 are SQVTM and ANQGSEA. The J gene is TRBJ2-3, the V gene TRBV29-1; TRBD2 agrees at 8 bases. The specimen was whole blood, collected in connection with sensitization to the hapten diphenylcyclopropenone (DPC). The receptor was derived from a woman aged 18-29 years with alopecia areata. Some clones in this sample may be carry-over from other donors' samples. This CDR3 reads CSVEAGGTTDTQYF. CDR3 bases: TGCAGCGTGGAGGCGGGGGGAACAACAGATACGCAGTATTTT.